The next 23 T cell receptor beta chains were all read from a single sample in a study of T cells expressing NK-cell markers. TCRdb reworked the 5' RACE reads into one entry per CDR3 protein, no DNA. This listing includes a few hundred thousand distinct CDR3 sequences. The sample taken for sequencing was blood T cells: a sorted CD56 or NKG2C T cell subset, CD4+ or CD8+ T cells, or bulk PBMC T cells (not recorded which). These receptors all stem from a man aged 18 to 29 in good health.

The chain is built from TRBV14 and TRBJ1-1. The germline V gene encodes CDR1 SGHDN and CDR2 FVKESK. This CDR3 spans 13 amino acids. The CDR3 sequence is CASSQLVQYGAFF.

The CDR3 region is CASRGPTEGNQPQHF. The chain has TRBV12-3 or TRBV12-4 and TRBJ1-5. The CDR3 is 15 residues long.

The rearrangement uses TRBV7-2 and TRBJ1-2. Germline CDR1 and CDR2: SGHTA and FQGNSA. The CDR3 totals 14 residues. The chain's CDR3 is CASSLAAGKSGYTF.

V is TRBV12-3 or TRBV12-4 and J is TRBJ2-1; the TCRdb call, TRBD2, lacks DNA for checking. This CDR3 has 15 residues. Here the CDR3 reads CASSLPGTSYNEQFF.

This sequence joins TRBV12-3 or TRBV12-4 and TRBJ1-4; TCRdb returns TRBD1, unconfirmable since there is no DNA. The CDR3 contains 15 residues. CDR3 sequence: CASSLGGAANEKLFF.

The chain employs TRBV5-1 and TRBJ1-6; TCRdb selects TRBD1, and the lack of DNA leaves this call unchecked. The CDR3 runs 14 residues. Germline V lookup: CDR1 SGHRS, CDR2 YFSETQ. The CDR3 here is CASSGGQAPSPLHF.

V gene TRBV6-1 combines with J gene TRBJ2-7; TCRdb proposes TRBD1, but this gene call is untestable without DNA. The germline V gene encodes CDR1 MNHNS and CDR2 SASEGT. This CDR3 region has 15 residues. CDR3 protein: CASSVVQGEVGEQYF.

The chain employs TRBV24-1 and TRBJ1-3; checking the TCRdb D call of TRBD1 is not possible without DNA. The V gene's germline CDR1 is KGHDR and CDR2 SFDVKD. The CDR3 has 15 amino acids. The chain's CDR3 is CATSDGGLSGNTIYF.

This chain connects TRBV5-5 to TRBJ1-1. Germline V CDR1 and CDR2: SGHKS, YYEKEE (reference sequence). This CDR3 region has 14 residues. The CDR3 loop reads CASSFFVRDTEAFF.

The chain combines TRBV12-3 or TRBV12-4 with TRBJ2-7; checking the TCRdb D call of TRBD2 is not possible without DNA. The CDR3 has 17 residues. The CDR3 region is CASSYPRTSGETYEQYF.

V usage is TRBV21-1 and J usage is TRBJ2-3; no DNA is available, so the TRBD2 call from TCRdb remains unchecked. TRBV21-1 is shown as a pseudogene. The CDR3 covers 17 residues. The CDR3 region is CASSKTGLAGGSDTQYF.

The gene calls are TRBV29-1 and TRBJ2-3. Germline lookup yields CDR1 SQVTM and CDR2 ANQGSEA. CDR3 length: 13 amino acids. The CDR3 spells CSVESDATDTQYF.

V is TRBV5-1 and J is TRBJ1-2; TCRdb designates TRBD1, a call that cannot be tested without DNA. The CDR3 runs to 16 residues. Germline V lookup: CDR1 SGHRS, CDR2 YFSETQ. The CDR3 sequence is CASSRWTGQPNYGYTF.

The chain has TRBV12-3 or TRBV12-4 and TRBJ2-3; absent DNA, TCRdb's TRBD2 call cannot be checked. The CDR3 totals 15 residues. The chain's CDR3 is CASSQISGAVDTQYF.

J is TRBJ1-3 and V is TRBV12-3 or TRBV12-4. This CDR3 has 14 amino acids. This chain's CDR3 is CASDGLRPGNTIYF.

CDR3 sequence: CASNDRDIIQETQYF. The chain employs TRBV11-2 and TRBJ2-5; TCRdb picks TRBD1, but there is no DNA to check that call. This CDR3 has 15 residues. Germline V lookup: CDR1 SGHAT, CDR2 FQNNGV.

The J gene is TRBJ2-1, the V gene TRBV30. This CDR3 has 13 residues. CDR1 GTSNPN and CDR2 SVGIG come from the germline V gene (reference sequence). The CDR3 spells CAWRNGQYNEQFF.

The chain has TRBV20-1 and TRBJ1-1; the TCRdb call, TRBD1, lacks DNA for checking. The CDR3 contains 12 residues. Per germline, CDR1 DFQATT and CDR2 SNEGSKA (reference sequence). This CDR3 is CTCPGLGTEAFF.

The chain recombines TRBV5-1 with TRBJ2-1; TCRdb gives TRBD1 as the D gene, but with no DNA this cannot be confirmed. The CDR3 has 15 residues. CDR1 is SGHRS and CDR2 is YFSETQ in the germline V gene. CDR3 amino acids: CASSLVGTGQVEQFF.

This chain joins TRBV10-3 and TRBJ1-1. CDR3 size: 12 residues. Germline CDR1 ENHRY, CDR2 SYGVKD. Here the CDR3 reads CAIKTANTEAFF.

The chain employs TRBV20-1 and TRBJ2-1; with no DNA, the TCRdb D assignment of TRBD2 cannot be verified. The CDR3 consists of 15 residues. Per the germline V gene, CDR1 is DFQATT and CDR2 is SNEGSKA (reference sequence). The CDR3 loop reads CSARDQLGSHNEQFF.

The chain's CDR3 is CASSFRQSHNEQFF. This chain joins TRBV5-5 and TRBJ2-1. This CDR3 is 14 amino acids long. CDR1 is SGHKS and CDR2 is YYEKEE in the germline V gene (reference sequence).

The chain links TRBV24-1 to TRBJ2-7; absent DNA, TCRdb's TRBD1 call cannot be checked. The CDR3 totals 12 residues. The V gene's germline CDR1 is KGHDR and CDR2 SFDVKD. The CDR3 here is CATSLGHNEQYF.